A single sample is the source of the 3 T cell receptor beta chains below, sequenced in a study of T cell changes during pregnancy in multiple sclerosis. Profiled with immunoSEQ multiplex PCR; TCRdb holds only in-frame clones, not every one. The data hold about 59,000 clones, with about nine tenths observed a single time. Source: peripheral blood, taken in the second trimester of pregnancy. The receptors here all came from a female donor with multiple sclerosis, enrolled in a pregnancy study.

The V call is TRBV4-1, the J call TRBJ2-1; D gene unclear. This CDR3 spans 16 amino acids. Germline CDR1 MGHRA, CDR2 YSYEKL. Trimming cost V 1 base and J 0 bases, with 10 bases left between them. CDR3 amino acids: CASSQGSMSSYNEQFF. CDR3 coding DNA: TGCGCCAGCAGCCAAGGGTCTATGAGCTCCTACAATGAGCAGTTCTTC.

The rearrangement uses TRBV7-2 and TRBJ1-1; possible D gene TRBD1, 6 bases. Germline V gene lookup returns CDR1 SGHTA and CDR2 FQGNSA. The CDR3 is 13 amino acids. V lost 7 bases to trimming and J lost 6 bases, with 15 bases between them. CDR3 region: CASTYGQYPEAFF. DNA of the CDR3: TGTGCCAGCACCTACGGACAGTACCCTGAAGCTTTCTTT.

The chain recombines TRBV28 with TRBJ1-2; no definite D call. The V gene's germline CDR1 is MDHEN and CDR2 SYDVKM. This CDR3 contains 15 residues. V dropped 3 bases and J dropped 2 bases, with 13 bases sitting between them. The CDR3 is CASSFDHYGNYGYTF. CDR3 sequence (DNA): TGTGCCAGCAGTTTCGACCACTATGGCAACTATGGCTACACCTTC.